This TCR beta chain is from a study of CXCR3 chemokines and chemotherapy response in bladder cancer. This clonotype was counted at least ten times. TCRdb processed the PCR reads anew with MiXCR; each CDR3 protein has one entry. Of over 10,000 distinct CDR3 sequences listed, under 15% are singletons. The CDR3 is made up of 14 amino acids. Trimming stripped 0 bases from V and 6 bases from J, with 11 bases between. Germline CDR1 LNHDA, CDR2 SQIVND (reference sequence). The V and J genes are TRBV19 and TRBJ1-2; D is unclear. The sample was gathered from a patient whose treatment included neoadjuvant chemotherapy. This TCR was sampled from a human donor with bladder cancer that did not respond to neoadjuvant chemotherapy. The CDR3 DNA reads TGTGCCAGTAGTATAGATGCGAGGATTAATGGCTACACCTTC. It codes for CASSIDARINGYTF. The variable domain in full, completed from reference TRBV19 and TRBJ1-2, reads DGGITQSPKYLFRKEGQNVTLSCEQNLNHDAMYWYRQDPGQGLRLIYYSQIVNDFQKGDIAEGYSVSREKKESFPLTVTSAQKNPTAFYLCASSIDARINGYTFGSGTRLTVV.